This entry lists 32 T cell receptor beta chains sequenced from one sample in a study of T cells in localized non-small cell lung cancer. Repertoires were generated with immunoSEQ multiplex PCR, while TCRdb's copy carries only in-frame clones and drops some. The data hold some 64,000 clones, with roughly 81% observed a single time. Sequences were derived from PBMCs, sampled before any cancer treatment. These receptors were collected from a man aged 40 to 70 with stage II lung adenocarcinoma.

The CDR3 sequence: CASSQFFNTEAFF. The CDR3 coding sequence is TGCGCCAGCAGCCAATTCTTTAACACTGAAGCTTTCTTT. The V call is TRBV4-3, the J call TRBJ1-1; D remains ambiguous. This CDR3 is 13 amino acids long. Germline-derived CDR1 and CDR2 are LGHNA and YSLEER. V shed 2 bases and J shed 2 bases, with 6 bases lying between them.

The chain combines TRBV21-1 with TRBJ1-2; TRBD1, as called in the table, went unchecked against the DNA. TRBV21-1 is designated a pseudogene. The CDR3 contains 16 residues. The CDR3 region is CASSAPGQGLSYGYTF. DNA of the CDR3: TGTGCCAGCAGCGCACCAGGACAGGGACTATCCTATGGCTACACCTTC.

The CDR3 loop reads CASSINGNTEAFF. CDR3 nucleotides: TGTGCCAGTAGTATCAACGGGAACACTGAAGCTTTCTTT. The J gene is TRBJ1-1, the V gene TRBV19; D uncertain. V was cut by 3 bases and J by 1 base, with 6 bases left in between. The CDR3 covers 13 residues. Germline CDR1 is LNHDA and CDR2 is SQIVND (reference sequence). The full variable domain, in which reference TRBV19 and TRBJ1-1 provide the parts outside the CDR3, is DGGITQSPKYLFRKEGQNVTLSCEQNLNHDAMYWYRQDPGQGLRLIYYSQIVNDFQKGDIAEGYSVSREKKESFPLTVTSAQKNPTAFYLCASSINGNTEAFFGQGTRLTVV.

This sequence joins TRBV7-2 and TRBJ1-2; 8 nucleotides align to TRBD1. This CDR3 region has 13 residues. CDR1 and CDR2 (germline): SGHTA, FQGNSA. J was trimmed by 8 bases and V by 3 bases; bases with no gene match: 5. CDR3 bases: TGTGCCAGCAGCTTCCTGGACAGGGAAGGCTACACCTTC. The encoded protein is CASSFLDREGYTF. The full variable domain, in which reference TRBV7-2 and TRBJ1-2 provide the parts outside the CDR3, is GAGVSQSPSNKVTEKGKDVELRCDPISGHTALYWYRQSLGQGLEFLIYFQGNSAPDKSGLPSDRFSAERTGGSVSTLTIQRTQQEDSAVYLCASSFLDREGYTFGSGTRLTVV.

This rearrangement joins TRBV19 to TRBJ1-1, with 7 bases aligning to TRBD1. There are 15 residues in the CDR3. Germline CDR1 and CDR2: LNHDA and SQIVND (reference sequence). The V gene end was trimmed by 2 bases and the J gene end by 5 bases; junction bases not matched to a gene: 8. CDR3 nucleotide sequence: TGTGCCAGTAGTATAAGAGGGGGCGGCGTGACTGAAGCTTTCTTT. Its protein is CASSIRGGGVTEAFF. Combining the CDR3 with reference TRBV19 and TRBJ1-1 gives the whole variable domain DGGITQSPKYLFRKEGQNVTLSCEQNLNHDAMYWYRQDPGQGLRLIYYSQIVNDFQKGDIAEGYSVSREKKESFPLTVTSAQKNPTAFYLCASSIRGGGVTEAFFGQGTRLTVV.

The chain uses TRBV5-1 and TRBJ1-1; D is possibly TRBD1 (5 bases). V was clipped by 4 bases and J by 1 base, with 14 bases between them. The germline CDR1 and CDR2 sequences are SGHRS and YFSETQ. The CDR3 is 15 amino acids. CDR3 residues: CASSRISQGNTEAFF. In DNA, the CDR3 is TGCGCCAGCAGCCGCATTAGTCAGGGGAACACTGAAGCTTTCTTT.

The chain joins TRBV5-5 to TRBJ2-7, with D unclear. Germline V lookup: CDR1 SGHKS, CDR2 YYEKEE (reference sequence). This CDR3 is built from 13 residues. Trimming left V 0 bases short and J 4 bases short, with 8 bases between. CDR3 sequence: CASSLASVYEQYF. The CDR3 region has the DNA TGTGCCAGCAGCTTGGCCTCGGTATACGAGCAGTACTTC.

The V call is TRBV6-5, the J call TRBJ2-3; D gene unclear. CDR3 length: 15 amino acids. Germline V gene data show CDR1 as MNHEY and CDR2 as SVGAGI. The V end lost 4 bases, the J end lost 0 bases, and 11 bases lay between the germline ends. CDR3 nucleotide sequence: TGTGCCAGCAGTTCCTTAGGTGTCAGCACAGATACGCAGTATTTT. This encodes CASSSLGVSTDTQYF.

This chain links TRBV20-1 with TRBJ2-1; D is unclear. Germline V gene lookup returns CDR1 DFQATT and CDR2 SNEGSKA (reference sequence). CDR3 length equals 11 residues. V lost 3 bases and J 13 bases, leaving 13 bases between the germline ends. In nucleotides, the CDR3 is TGCAGTGCTAGGGATACGCCGGACCAGTTCTTC. This codes for CSARDTPDQFF.

The rearrangement uses TRBV11-3 and TRBJ1-2, with 8 bases that match TRBD1. The CDR3 runs 13 residues. Germline-derived CDR1 and CDR2 are SGHNT and YENEEA. V was pared by 4 bases and J by 7 bases, with 5 bases of the junction left unmatched. The CDR3 DNA reads TGTGCCAGCAGCTCTACAGGGGGTCGTGGCTACACCTTC. Its protein is CASSSTGGRGYTF.

Comment on this clone: The same CDR3 is also encoded by other DNA sequences in this sample. The J gene is TRBJ1-1, the V gene TRBV29-1; unclear D gene. Germline CDR1 and CDR2: SQVTM and ANQGSEA. The V end lost 4 bases, the J end lost 1 base, and 7 bases lay between the germline ends. The CDR3 is 12 amino acids. CDR3 bases: TGCAGCGTTGGACAAACGAACACTGAAGCTTTCTTT. Translating gives CSVGQTNTEAFF. Using reference TRBV29-1 and TRBJ1-1 for the parts outside the CDR3, the full variable domain is SAVISQKPSRDICQRGTSLTIQCQVDSQVTMMFWYRQQPGQSLTLIATANQGSEATYESGFVIDKFPISRPNLTFSTLTVSNMSPEDSSIYLCSVGQTNTEAFFGQGTRLTVV.

V and J are TRBV6-6 and TRBJ1-1, with D unresolved. V was shortened by 0 bases and J by 0 bases, with 11 bases between the two germline ends. Germline V gene data show CDR1 as MNHNY and CDR2 as SVGAGI (reference sequence). The CDR3 has 16 amino acids. This CDR3 is CASSYSYQVLNTEAFF. The CDR3 DNA reads as TGTGCCAGCAGTTACTCGTATCAGGTATTGAACACTGAAGCTTTCTTT.

This chain joins TRBV5-4 and TRBJ2-7; 12 nucleotides align to TRBD2. Per the germline V gene, CDR1 is SGHNT and CDR2 is YYREEE (reference sequence). Trimming took 8 bases from V and 7 from J; bases not matched to a gene: 10. There are 14 residues in the CDR3. CDR3 loop: CASSPSGRAWEQYF. For the CDR3, the DNA is TGTGCCAGTAGTCCTAGCGGGAGGGCCTGGGAGCAGTACTTC.

This chain uses TRBV6-5 with TRBJ2-7; 8 nucleotides match TRBD1. The germline V gene encodes CDR1 MNHEY and CDR2 SVGAGI. CDR3 size: 15 residues. J was trimmed by 7 bases and V by 3 bases; bases with no gene match: 11. This CDR3 reads CASSYRQGTSWEQYF. In nucleotides, the CDR3 is TGTGCCAGCAGTTATAGACAGGGGACATCGTGGGAGCAGTACTTC.

The rearrangement uses TRBV2 and TRBJ2-3; the D call may be TRBD1 or TRBD2 (5 bases each). Trimming pared 2 bases from V and 6 bases from J, leaving 24 bases between. The V gene's germline CDR1 is SNHLY and CDR2 FYNNEI. CDR3 length: 18 amino acids. DNA for the CDR3: TGTGCCAGCAGTGAAAATGAACTAGGGCTGTCAGGGTTGGATACGCAGTATTTT. Translation gives CASSENELGLSGLDTQYF.

The chain couples TRBV9 to TRBJ2-2; no firm D call. This CDR3 has 14 residues. The germline V gene encodes CDR1 SGDLS and CDR2 YYNGEE. Trimming took off 0 bases at V and 6 bases at J, with 9 bases between the two ends. This CDR3 is CASSVEAVAGELFF. CDR3 nucleotides: TGTGCCAGCAGCGTAGAGGCAGTAGCCGGGGAGCTGTTTTTT.

The chain has TRBV9 and TRBJ1-2; D not resolved. The V and J ends lost 3 bases and 8 bases respectively, with 8 bases between them. The germline gives CDR1 SGDLS, CDR2 YYNGEE. This CDR3 contains 11 residues. CDR3 in DNA: TGTGCCAGCAGCGCGACCGGGGGCTACACCTTC. It is translated as CASSATGGYTF.

The chain is built from TRBV5-3 and TRBJ1-1; D ambiguous. Being an ORF, TRBV5-3 has a function that is uncertain. This CDR3 is built from 15 residues. Trimming cost V 4 bases and J 2 bases, with 15 bases left between them. The CDR3 protein is CARSHGVRLNTEAFF. In DNA form, the CDR3 reads TGTGCCAGAAGCCACGGGGTAAGGCTCAACACTGAAGCTTTCTTT.

The gene calls are TRBV9 and TRBJ2-5; 8 positions match TRBD2. Per germline, CDR1 SGDLS and CDR2 YYNGEE. V dropped 0 bases and J dropped 4; count of bases not matched to a gene: 2. The CDR3 totals 14 residues. The CDR3 region is CASSVGAGGETQYF. The CDR3 DNA follows: TGTGCCAGCAGCGTAGGGGCGGGGGGAGAGACCCAGTACTTC. Full variable domain (outside the CDR3, taken from reference TRBV9 and TRBJ2-5): DSGVTQTPKHLITATGQRVTLRCSPRSGDLSVYWYQQSLDQGLQFLIQYYNGEERAKGNILERFSAQQFPDLHSELNLSSLELGDSALYFCASSVGAGGETQYFGPGTRLLVL.

The chain joins TRBV14 to TRBJ2-2; tentatively, D is TRBD2 (6 bases). The CDR3 length is 16 residues. V lost 3 bases, J lost 4 bases, and 15 bases lay in between. The germline gives CDR1 SGHDN, CDR2 FVKESK. DNA for the CDR3: TGTGCCAGCAGCCACCGGGACTTTAGAGTCACCGGGGAGCTGTTTTTT. It encodes CASSHRDFRVTGELFF.

The rearrangement links TRBV7-3 to TRBJ1-2, with D possibly TRBD1 on 6 matching bases. Germline CDR1 reads SGHTA; CDR2 reads FQGTGA. The CDR3 spans 14 residues. V lost 5 bases and J 8 bases, leaving 18 bases between the germline ends. CDR3 in amino acids: CASSEFGQSSGYTF. For the CDR3, the DNA is TGTGCCAGCAGCGAATTCGGACAGAGCAGCGGCTACACCTTC.

The chain recombines TRBV29-1 with TRBJ2-7, with 7 bases aligning to TRBD1. The CDR3 covers 12 residues. Germline lookup yields CDR1 SQVTM and CDR2 ANQGSEA. V shed 5 bases and J 6 bases; nucleotides not matched to a gene: 7. CDR3 residues: CSVSGQDAEQYF. CDR3 bases: TGCAGCGTTTCCGGACAGGACGCCGAGCAGTACTTC.

The rearrangement joins TRBV6-1 to TRBJ1-2; 12 positions agree with TRBD1. Germline values: CDR1 MNHNS, CDR2 SASEGT. The J segment lost 4 bases and the V segment lost 4 bases, leaving 1 base of the junction unmatched. This CDR3 spans 14 amino acids. The CDR3 nucleotides read TGTGCCAGCAGTGGGGACAGGGGGCCCTATGGCTACACCTTC. Translated: CASSGDRGPYGYTF.

CDR3 DNA: TGTGCCAGCAAGTTATCCGAAGCTAACAATGAGCAGTTCTTC. Protein: CASKLSEANNEQFF. The V gene is TRBV6-4, the J gene TRBJ2-1; D remains unclear. CDR1 and CDR2 (germline): MRHNA, SNTAGT. CDR3 size: 14 residues. Between the trimmed V and J ends, which lost 7 bases and 5 bases, there was a span of 15 bases.

The chain carries TRBV4-1 and TRBJ1-5; D gene unclear. The V end lost 0 bases, the J end lost 7 bases, and 16 bases lay between the germline ends. This CDR3 is built from 16 residues. CDR1 and CDR2 from the germline V gene are MGHRA and YSYEKL. The CDR3: CASSQDKGLSRQPQHF. Here the CDR3 DNA reads TGCGCCAGCAGCCAAGATAAGGGCCTTTCTCGGCAGCCCCAGCATTTT.

The chain couples TRBV27 to TRBJ2-5; 11 positions agree with TRBD1. CDR3 length: 13 amino acids. The trim removed 8 bases at V and 5 bases at J, leaving 4 bases unmatched. The germline V gene encodes CDR1 MNHEY and CDR2 SMNVEV (reference sequence). The DNA of the CDR3 is TGTGCCAGCGGCCGGGACAGGGGGGAGACCCAGTACTTC. Protein sequence: CASGRDRGETQYF.

The chain recombines TRBV15 with TRBJ2-1, with TRBD2 matching 8 bases. Trimming took 3 bases from V and 7 from J; bases not matched to a gene: 11. The CDR3 length is 16 residues. Germline CDR1 and CDR2: LNHNV and YYDKDF (reference sequence). CDR3: CATSRGWGGRRNEQFF. CDR3 DNA: TGTGCCACCAGCAGGGGGTGGGGCGGGAGGAGGAATGAGCAGTTCTTC.

The chain couples TRBV18 to TRBJ1-1; 8 bases are a match to TRBD1. The CDR3 is 15 amino acids. The germline CDR1 and CDR2 sequences are KGHSH and LQKENI. V was pared by 0 bases and J by 7 bases, with 7 bases of the junction left unmatched. As DNA, the CDR3 is TGTGCCAGCTCACCACCGTCTGGACAGGGTTTTGAAGCTTTCTTT. Translating gives CASSPPSGQGFEAFF.

The rearrangement joins TRBV9 to TRBJ2-2; D is ambiguous. The germline V and J ends were trimmed by 0 bases and 3 bases, with 6 bases remaining between them. The CDR3 spans 14 residues. CDR1 SGDLS and CDR2 YYNGEE come from the germline V gene. CDR3 amino acids: CASSVDRDTGELFF. The CDR3 bases are TGTGCCAGCAGCGTAGACCGAGACACCGGGGAGCTGTTTTTT.

This clone was recorded only once. The chain links TRBV10-3 to TRBJ1-2; no definite D call. The CDR3 runs 18 residues. V was cut by 0 bases and J by 3 bases, with 20 bases left in between. Germline CDR1 ENHRY, CDR2 SYGVKD. In DNA form, the CDR3 reads TGTGCCATCAGTGAGTCGACGGGTAGAGGTCTGGTTGACTATGGCTACACCTTC. Translation: CAISESTGRGLVDYGYTF.

CDR3 residues: CASSYKQGRLSNTIYF. In nucleotides, the CDR3 is TGCGCCAGTTCTTATAAACAGGGCCGGCTGTCCAACACCATATATTTT. This chain connects TRBV5-1 to TRBJ1-3; tentative D call: TRBD1 (6 bases). The germline CDR1 and CDR2 sequences are SGHRS and YFSETQ. The V and J ends lost 8 bases and 7 bases respectively, with 25 bases between them. The CDR3 runs 16 residues.

CDR3: CASSLSGGNQPQHF. In nucleotides, the CDR3 is TGCGCCAGCAGCTTGTCAGGGGGCAATCAGCCCCAGCATTTT. The rearrangement links TRBV5-1 to TRBJ1-5; D is possibly TRBD1 (6 bases). The CDR3 runs 14 residues. Germline V gene sequence: CDR1 SGHRS, CDR2 YFSETQ. V lost 1 base and J 2 bases, leaving 7 bases between the germline ends.